The 29 T cell receptor beta chains below were found in one sample sequenced in a study of blood T cell repertoires in COVID-19. TCRdb keeps only in-frame clones here, not all; method: immunoSEQ multiplex PCR. The sample shows about 180,000 clones, roughly 89% of them seen only once. The sample was peripheral blood. The source of these receptors is a woman between 65 and 79 years old with COVID-19, enrolled during active disease.

This chain links TRBV7-3 with TRBJ1-1; D not certain. The CDR3 runs 14 residues. The ends were cut back, 5 bases at V and 4 bases at J, with 14 bases in the middle. From germline, CDR1 is SGHTA and CDR2 FQGTGA. The CDR3 DNA reads as TGTGCCAGCAGCCCGCGGAGAGGGAGCACTGAAGCTTTCTTT. Encoded protein: CASSPRRGSTEAFF. Full variable domain (rest looked up from reference TRBV7-3 and TRBJ1-1): GAGVSQTPSNKVTEKGKYVELRCDPISGHTALYWYRQSLGQGPEFLIYFQGTGAADDSGLPNDRFFAVRPEGSVSTLKIQRTERGDSAVYLCASSPRRGSTEAFFGQGTRLTVV.

The rearrangement joins TRBV5-5 to TRBJ2-1; tentative D call: TRBD1 (6 bases). The V and J ends lost 0 bases and 3 bases respectively, with 10 bases between them. CDR3 length equals 15 residues. Germline CDR1 and CDR2: SGHKS and YYEKEE (reference sequence). The CDR3 loop is CASSLDQGIYNEQFF. In DNA, the CDR3 is TGTGCCAGCAGCTTGGATCAGGGGATCTACAATGAGCAGTTCTTC.

The gene calls are TRBV4-1 and TRBJ2-1; 14 bases are shared with TRBD2. With 0 bases clipped from V and 8 bases from J, the junction kept 3 bases outside the gene matches. In germline, CDR1 is MGHRA, CDR2 YSYEKL. The CDR3 extends over 16 amino acids. The CDR3 reads CASSQEGLAGVYEQFF. CDR3 in DNA: TGCGCCAGCAGCCAAGAGGGACTAGCGGGAGTGTATGAGCAGTTCTTC.

The rearrangement uses TRBV5-1 and TRBJ1-4; TRBD1 might be the D (6 bases). CDR3 length: 15 residues. The V gene's germline CDR1 is SGHRS and CDR2 YFSETQ. The V end lost 4 bases, the J end lost 0 bases, and 10 bases lay between the germline ends. Written as DNA, the CDR3 is TGCGCCAGCAGCCCGACAGGTGCAACTAATGAAAAACTGTTTTTT. The encoded protein is CASSPTGATNEKLFF. The variable domain in full, completed from reference TRBV5-1 and TRBJ1-4, reads KAGVTQTPRYLIKTRGQQVTLSCSPISGHRSVSWYQQTPGQGLQFLFEYFSETQRNKGNFPGRFSGRQFSNSRSEMNVSTLELGDSALYLCASSPTGATNEKLFFGSGTQLSVL.

The chain couples TRBV7-9 to TRBJ2-1; D unclear. Germline V CDR1 and CDR2: SEHNR, FQNEAQ (reference sequence). The V gene lost 7 bases and the J gene lost 9 bases, with 13 bases spanning the gap. The CDR3 is 12 residues long. The CDR3 coding sequence is TGTGCCAGCACCCTTCGCGAAACTGAGCAGTTCTTC. Translation: CASTLRETEQFF.

This clone has a single count. CDR3 in amino acids: CATSRDRYRDRPYEQYF. Here the CDR3 DNA reads TGTGCCACCAGCAGAGATAGGTATAGGGACAGACCCTACGAGCAGTACTTC. V usage is TRBV15 and J usage is TRBJ2-7, with TRBD1 identical over 7 bases. CDR1 and CDR2 (germline): LNHNV, YYDKDF (reference sequence). CDR3 length: 17 residues. The V and J ends lost 0 bases and 2 bases, in that order; junction bases with no gene match: 10. The full variable domain, in which reference TRBV15 and TRBJ2-7 provide the parts outside the CDR3, is DAMVIQNPRYQVTQFGKPVTLSCSQTLNHNVMYWYQQKSSQAPKLLFHYYDKDFNNEADTPDNFQSRRPNTSFCFLDIRSPGLGDTAMYLCATSRDRYRDRPYEQYFGPGTRLTVT.

V usage is TRBV16 and J usage is TRBJ2-5; the D is unclear. Germline loops: CDR1 KGHSY, CDR2 FQNENV. Between the trimmed V and J ends, which lost 3 bases and 3 bases, there was a span of 5 bases. CDR3 length equals 12 residues. CDR3 in DNA: TGTGCCAGCAGCCAGCCGGAAGAGACCCAGTACTTC. Amino acids: CASSQPEETQYF.

V gene TRBV5-6 combines with J gene TRBJ1-2; D not certain. V was pared by 0 bases and J by 3 bases, with 9 bases between. Germline CDR1 SGHDT, CDR2 YYEEEE. CDR3 size: 14 residues. In DNA, the CDR3 is TGTGCCAGCAGCTTGGCTGTTCCAGACTATGGCTACACCTTC. Its translation: CASSLAVPDYGYTF.

V usage is TRBV2 and J usage is TRBJ2-2; TRBD1 matches at 10 bases. Germline V gene data show CDR1 as SNHLY and CDR2 as FYNNEI. This CDR3 contains 14 residues. V gave up 5 bases and J gave up 6 bases; unmatched junction bases: 3. CDR3 amino acids: CASSRDRGPGELFF. The CDR3 DNA follows: TGTGCCAGCAGTAGGGACAGGGGCCCCGGGGAGCTGTTTTTT.

This clone was seen a single time. This chain links TRBV28 with TRBJ2-4; D call uncertain. The CDR3 is made up of 15 amino acids. The V end lost 5 bases, the J end lost 0 bases, and 11 bases lay between the germline ends. From germline, CDR1 is MDHEN and CDR2 SYDVKM. The CDR3 bases are TGTGCCAGCAGTCCTAGTCGGCTAGCCAAAAACATTCAGTACTTC. This codes for CASSPSRLAKNIQYF.

This chain joins TRBV7-9 and TRBJ2-3, with TRBD2 matching 11 bases. The CDR3 has 15 residues. Per the germline V gene, CDR1 is SEHNR and CDR2 is FQNEAQ (reference sequence). Germline trimming cut 6 bases from V and 3 bases from J; bases unmatched to any gene: 5. This chain's CDR3 is CASRSGLAETDTQYF. The CDR3 DNA reads TGTGCCAGCAGGTCGGGACTAGCGGAGACAGATACGCAGTATTTT.

The rearrangement links TRBV19 to TRBJ2-3; D may be TRBD1 (5 bases). With 7 bases removed from V and 4 bases from J, the gap between germline ends came to 15 bases. Germline loops: CDR1 LNHDA, CDR2 SQIVND (reference sequence). This CDR3 is 14 amino acids long. The CDR3 sequence: CASNLGLRADTQYF. CDR3 nucleotide sequence: TGTGCCAGTAATTTAGGCCTCAGGGCAGATACGCAGTATTTT.

This chain links TRBV10-3 with TRBJ2-1; 7 nucleotides align to TRBD2. J gave up 2 bases and V 10 bases, and 5 bases lay outside the gene matches. Per the germline V gene, CDR1 is ENHRY and CDR2 is SYGVKD. This CDR3 comprises 13 residues. The CDR3 here is CATDSGTYNEQFF. The CDR3 DNA is TGTGCCACCGACAGCGGGACCTACAATGAGCAGTTCTTC.

The genes are TRBV6-2 or TRBV6-3 and TRBJ2-3, with TRBD2 matching 7 bases. With V trimmed by 0 bases and J by 4 bases, 4 bases remained unmatched. Germline V gene lookup returns CDR1 MNHEY and CDR2 SVGEGT. There are 15 residues in the CDR3. As DNA, the CDR3 is TGTGCCAGCAGTTACTCGGCGGGAGAACCAGATACGCAGTATTTT. It encodes CASSYSAGEPDTQYF.

To note about this clone: Compared with germline, one end of the junction differs, possibly owing to a read error. V usage is TRBV6-1 and J usage is TRBJ1-5; D uncertain. The CDR3 is 15 residues long. From germline, CDR1 is MNHNS and CDR2 SASEGT. The CDR3 DNA is TGTGCCAGCAGTCAAGCTTCTTTACGGGGTCAGCCCCAGCATTTT. This encodes CASSQASLRGQPQHF.

The chain has TRBV5-4 and TRBJ1-1, with D maybe TRBD1 (6 bases). The CDR3 has 14 residues. The V gene's germline CDR1 is SGHNT and CDR2 YYREEE (reference sequence). The V and J ends lost 4 bases and 6 bases respectively, with 16 bases between them. CDR3 protein: CASSIKTGFAEAFF. Written as DNA, the CDR3 is TGTGCCAGCAGCATAAAAACAGGGTTTGCTGAAGCTTTCTTT.

This clone occurred a few times. The chain uses TRBV13 and TRBJ2-7, with 11 bases aligning to TRBD2. CDR3 size: 18 residues. The V segment lost 4 bases and the J segment 1 base; nucleotides outside the gene matches: 12. Per the germline V gene, CDR1 is PRHDT and CDR2 is FYEKMQ (reference sequence). This CDR3 is CASSSATSGTTNSYEQYF. DNA for the CDR3: TGTGCCAGCAGCTCAGCGACTAGCGGGACCACAAATTCCTACGAGCAGTACTTC.

This chain links TRBV6-5 with TRBJ1-1, with D possibly TRBD1 on 6 matching bases. V was cut by 6 bases and J by 2 bases, with 13 bases left in between. The CDR3 contains 14 residues. CDR1 is MNHEY, CDR2 SVGAGI, per germline. This CDR3 reads CASSSTGVNTEAFF. The CDR3 DNA sequence: TGTGCCAGCAGCTCGACAGGAGTTAACACTGAAGCTTTCTTT.

The chain combines TRBV5-4 with TRBJ2-7; 7 nucleotides match TRBD1. CDR3 length: 13 amino acids. Trimming cost V 1 base and J 7 bases; bases outside gene matches: 5. The germline CDR1 and CDR2 sequences are SGHNT and YYREEE (reference sequence). CDR3 protein: CASSLSRGREQYF. The CDR3 nucleotides read TGTGCCAGCAGCTTGTCAAGGGGGCGAGAGCAGTACTTC. Based on the CDR3 plus reference TRBV5-4 and TRBJ2-7, the full variable domain is ETGVTQSPTHLIKTRGQQVTLRCSSQSGHNTVSWYQQALGQGPQFIFQYYREEENGRGNFPPRFSGLQFPNYSSELNVNALELDDSALYLCASSLSRGREQYFGPGTRLTVT.

The CDR3 region is CSVESRQTNSYEQYF. The CDR3 region has the DNA TGCAGCGTTGAATCTAGGCAGACCAATTCCTACGAGCAGTACTTC. The gene calls are TRBV29-1 and TRBJ2-7, with D unresolved. Germline CDR1 is SQVTM and CDR2 is ANQGSEA. V was cut by 2 bases and J by 1 base, with 15 bases left in between. The CDR3 is 15 amino acids.

The chain's CDR3 is CASSLQGINEKLFF. The CDR3 region has the DNA TGCGCCAGCAGCTTACAGGGCATAAATGAAAAACTGTTTTTT. This sequence joins TRBV5-1 and TRBJ1-4; a weak D match, TRBD1 (6 bases). Trimming took off 2 bases at V and 5 bases at J, with 10 bases between the two ends. This CDR3 region has 14 residues. The V gene's germline CDR1 is SGHRS and CDR2 YFSETQ.

The chain has TRBV4-1 and TRBJ2-2; D gene ambiguous. Trimming removed 1 base at V and 6 bases at J, with 12 bases between. CDR3 length: 15 residues. Per germline, CDR1 MGHRA and CDR2 YSYEKL. The CDR3 region is CASSQGYISPGELFF. Written as DNA, the CDR3 is TGCGCCAGCAGCCAAGGCTATATATCTCCCGGGGAGCTGTTTTTT.

The chain carries TRBV7-9 and TRBJ1-5; possibly TRBD1 for D (6 bases). V gave up 4 bases and J gave up 2 bases, with 15 bases separating them. Germline V gene lookup returns CDR1 SEHNR and CDR2 FQNEAQ (reference sequence). The CDR3 spans 16 residues. The CDR3 spells CASSYRVRAGNQPQHF. The CDR3 bases are TGTGCCAGCAGCTACAGGGTAAGGGCCGGCAATCAGCCCCAGCATTTT.

The chain links TRBV28 to TRBJ1-1, with D maybe TRBD1 (5 bases). CDR1 MDHEN and CDR2 SYDVKM come from the germline V gene. CDR3 length equals 14 residues. V was cut by 5 bases and J by 7 bases, with 17 bases left in between. CDR3 DNA sequence: TGTGCCAGCAGTACCCCCGCCAGGGATCATGAAGCTTTCTTT. As protein: CASSTPARDHEAFF.

The V and J genes are TRBV28 and TRBJ2-1, with TRBD1 as a possible D gene (5 bases). Per the germline V gene, CDR1 is MDHEN and CDR2 is SYDVKM. The V gene lost 5 bases and the J gene lost 2 bases, with 16 bases spanning the gap. The CDR3 is 16 amino acids. The CDR3 DNA reads as TGTGCCAGCAGTATAAGGGGAACAAAGGCCTACAATGAGCAGTTCTTC. Its translation: CASSIRGTKAYNEQFF.

The gene calls are TRBV3-1 (or the pseudogene TRBV3-2) and TRBJ1-1; possibly TRBD1 for D (6 bases). Germline assignment: CDR1 LGHDT and CDR2 YNNKEL (reference sequence). Trimming took 0 bases from V and 0 from J, leaving 17 bases between them. The CDR3 spans 18 residues. The CDR3 nucleotides read TGTGCCAGCAGCCAAGATAAAGGGGGTACTACCCTGAACACTGAAGCTTTCTTT. It is translated as CASSQDKGGTTLNTEAFF.

The chain carries TRBV30 and TRBJ1-4; D might be TRBD1 (6 bases). CDR1 is GTSNPN and CDR2 is SVGIG in the germline V gene (reference sequence). Trimming shortened V by 4 bases and J by 4 bases, and 13 bases separated the two germline ends. CDR3 length equals 14 residues. The CDR3 sequence: CAWTAKQGNEKLFF. CDR3 DNA sequence: TGTGCCTGGACCGCAAAACAGGGTAATGAAAAACTGTTTTTT.

The chain employs TRBV28 and TRBJ1-2; D call uncertain. CDR3 length: 13 residues. Trimming cost V 3 bases and J 3 bases, with 8 bases left between them. CDR1 and CDR2 (germline): MDHEN, SYDVKM. The CDR3 region has the DNA TGTGCCAGCAGTTTCCAGAGGGACTATGGCTACACCTTC. As protein: CASSFQRDYGYTF.

The chain links TRBV28 to TRBJ1-2; D possibly corresponds to TRBD1 (5 bases). Germline V lookup: CDR1 MDHEN, CDR2 SYDVKM. There are 14 residues in the CDR3. V lost 4 bases and J lost 7, with 16 bases in between. The CDR3 nucleotides are TGTGCCAGCAGTTCAAGGGGCCCTTACGGTGGCTACACCTTC. Its protein product is CASSSRGPYGGYTF.